The 9 T cell receptor beta chains reported below all come from one sample, sequenced in a study of T cell repertoires in cytomegalovirus infection. A single record per CDR3 protein comes from TCRdb applying MiXCR to the reads. Of about 360,000 distinct CDR3 sequences listed, 15% to 20% were seen once; the top ten hold 8.7%. Sequencing was carried out using PBMCs. The receptors were gathered from a human donor in good health (CMV status not recorded). Some clones in this sample may be carry-over from other donors' samples.

This clonotype appeared a few times. J is TRBJ2-5 and V is TRBV7-9; the match to TRBD2 covers 12 bases. Germline V gives CDR1 SEHNR, CDR2 FQNEAQ (reference sequence). The CDR3 consists of 17 residues. The ends lost 5 bases at V and 1 base at J; junction bases unmatched: 8. The CDR3 DNA reads TGTGCCAGCAGCCCCGGACTAGCGGGGAGAATCCAAGAGACCCAGTACTTC. This encodes CASSPGLAGRIQETQYF. Complete variable domain (other parts from reference TRBV7-9 and TRBJ2-5): DTGVSQNPRHKITKRGQNVTFRCDPISEHNRLYWYRQTLGQGPEFLTYFQNEAQLEKSRLLSDRFSAERPKGSFSTLEIQRTEQGDSAMYLCASSPGLAGRIQETQYFGPGTRLLVL.

The sample holds many counts of this clonotype. The rearrangement uses TRBV7-2 and TRBJ2-3; perhaps D is TRBD1 or TRBD2 (5 bases each). Per germline, CDR1 SGHTA and CDR2 FQGNSA. V was pared by 5 bases and J by 3 bases, with 9 bases between. This CDR3 is built from 13 residues. In DNA form, the CDR3 reads TGTGCCAGCAGCGGGACGAGGACAGATACGCAGTATTTT. It codes for CASSGTRTDTQYF.

This clonotype was counted only a few times. The CDR3 DNA sequence: TGTGCCAGCAGCTTAAGACCTGGCTTGGGCGCAGAGACCCAGTACTTC. Its protein is CASSLRPGLGAETQYF. This chain links TRBV7-9 with TRBJ2-5; no reliable D call. V was trimmed by 2 bases and J by 4 bases, leaving 17 bases between them. The V gene's germline CDR1 is SEHNR and CDR2 FQNEAQ (reference sequence). The CDR3 has 16 residues.

The chain has TRBV7-9 and TRBJ2-1; TRBD2 might be the D (5 bases). CDR1 SEHNR and CDR2 FQNEAQ come from the germline V gene (reference sequence). The CDR3 loop spans 12 amino acids. Trimming pared 2 bases from V and 9 bases from J, leaving 8 bases between. CDR3 sequence: CASSLLGSEQFF. CDR3 DNA sequence: TGTGCCAGCAGCTTACTAGGGAGTGAGCAGTTCTTC.

This clonotype occurred a few times. V and J are TRBV2 and TRBJ1-6; no clear D. Trimming shortened V by 5 bases and J by 7 bases, and 15 bases separated the two germline ends. The CDR3 is made up of 15 amino acids. Germline V gives CDR1 SNHLY, CDR2 FYNNEI. CDR3 sequence reads: CASSPQVRWNSPLHF. The CDR3 nucleotides read TGTGCCAGCAGTCCCCAGGTCAGGTGGAATTCACCCCTCCACTTT.

This clonotype was detected only a few times. The V and J genes are TRBV19 and TRBJ1-1, with a weak D call TRBD1 (5 bases). Trimming took off 6 bases at V and 1 base at J, with 12 bases between the two ends. This CDR3 is 14 amino acids long. CDR1 and CDR2 from the germline V gene are LNHDA and SQIVND (reference sequence). Written as DNA, the CDR3 is TGTGCCAGTAGGCCGGGACTCCGGAACACTGAAGCTTTCTTT. Its protein is CASRPGLRNTEAFF.

The table lists this clonotype with many counts. J is TRBJ2-6 and V is TRBV12-3 or TRBV12-4; 7 nucleotides line up with TRBD1. Losses at the gene ends were 4 bases for V and 2 bases for J; bases not matched to a gene: 2. The CDR3 totals 15 residues. This CDR3 reads CASSSGTAGANVLTF. In DNA, the CDR3 is TGTGCCAGCAGTTCGGGGACAGCTGGGGCCAACGTCCTGACTTTC.

This clonotype showed up just a few times. The chain is built from TRBV27 and TRBJ1-2; TRBD1 matches 8 bases. This CDR3 is built from 14 residues. Germline loops: CDR1 MNHEY, CDR2 SMNVEV (reference sequence). V lost 5 bases, J lost 4 bases, and 6 bases stayed unmatched. Written as DNA, the CDR3 is TGTGCCAGCAGTCCAGGGGGCGCGGGCTATGGCTACACCTTC. The encoded protein is CASSPGGAGYGYTF.

The chain joins TRBV20-1 to TRBJ2-5; 7 bases agree with TRBD2. Germline V lookup: CDR1 DFQATT, CDR2 SNEGSKA (reference sequence). The length of the CDR3 is 13 residues. V dropped 2 bases and J dropped 7; count of bases not matched to a gene: 7. CDR3 DNA sequence: TGCAGTGCTAGACCCAGCGGGATTGTGACCCAGTACTTC. Protein sequence: CSARPSGIVTQYF.